This TCR beta chain is drawn from a study of blood T cell repertoires in COVID-19. Study-wide context: Sites across the United States, Italy and Spain contributed samples from acute and convalescent COVID-19. Sources were T cells, B-cell-depleted T cells, or PBMCs; the material itself was cDNA or gDNA.

Original methodology: The assay estimated nucleated cells by amplifying reference gene primers. The data were produced by immunoSEQ multiplex PCR, yet TCRdb's version contains in-frame clones alone and is incomplete. The V and J calls and clone size were taken over from that table, and D and trimming were inferred from the DNA. The profile shows approximately 150,000 clones, 84% of them singletons. One Seattle source followed patients from active infection through their disease course. CDR3 size: 15 residues. The germline V gene encodes CDR1 MNHEY and CDR2 SMNVEV (reference sequence). The V gene lost 1 base and the J gene lost 1 base, with 9 bases spanning the gap.

The sequenced sample consisted of peripheral blood. The chain recombines TRBV27 with TRBJ2-3, with D possibly matching TRBD2 (6 bases). This receptor was obtained from a man aged 25 to 45 with COVID-19, enrolled during active disease. DNA for the CDR3: TGTGCCAGCAGTTTATTCGGGGAGGGCACAGATACGCAGTATTTT. Protein sequence: CASSLFGEGTDTQYF.